These 17 T cell receptor beta chains share one sample of origin, sequenced in a study of Ad26.COV2.S vaccination and SARS-CoV-2 variants listed by TCRdb under 2021. To prepare the library, the immunoSEQ multiplex PCR assay was applied. TCRdb re-hosts the immuneACCESS table, in-frame sequences only. Its copies lack some clones; in the studies checked, an unresolved V gene accounts for under half of them, and the cause for the rest is not known. The sample has 250,000 or so clones on record, around 88% of them singletons. The top ten constitute roughly 3% of the sample. This sample's treatment or condition label indicates: roughly 20 received Ad26.COV2.S at low or high dose, single or two shots; about 5 received placebo; per-sample allocation not given. Repertoires of vaccine and placebo recipients were sequenced from samples taken on day 63 after the first injection. Sequenced material: peripheral blood, taken in a trial of Ad26.COV2.S vaccine versus placebo. These receptors came from a person between 18 and 65 years old who received the Ad26.COV2.S COVID-19 vaccine or a placebo.

There are a few counts of this clone. The V call is TRBV6-5, the J call TRBJ1-3; no firm D call. In germline, CDR1 is MNHEY, CDR2 SVGAGI. This CDR3 comprises 13 residues. Trimming cost V 0 bases and J 4 bases, with 4 bases left between them. The CDR3 is CASSYSEGNTIYF. The CDR3 bases are TGTGCCAGCAGTTACTCAGAAGGAAACACCATATATTTT.

V usage is TRBV5-4 and J usage is TRBJ2-5; 11 positions agree with TRBD1. V lost 4 bases and J lost 3; bases outside the gene matches: 8. This CDR3 region has 16 residues. Germline assignment: CDR1 SGHNT and CDR2 YYREEE (reference sequence). The CDR3 here is CASSDRTGGVEETQYF. As DNA, the CDR3 is TGTGCCAGCAGCGACCGGACAGGGGGCGTTGAAGAGACCCAGTACTTC. Together with reference TRBV5-4 and TRBJ2-5, the CDR3 gives the full variable domain: ETGVTQSPTHLIKTRGQQVTLRCSSQSGHNTVSWYQQALGQGPQFIFQYYREEENGRGNFPPRFSGLQFPNYSSELNVNALELDDSALYLCASSDRTGGVEETQYFGPGTRLLVL.

CDR3 bases: TGTGCCAGCGGTATGGACGGCCAAGAGACCCAGTACTTC. As protein: CASGMDGQETQYF. The chain is built from TRBV7-9 and TRBJ2-5; no clear D. V lost 8 bases and J 1 base, leaving 11 bases between the germline ends. This CDR3 comprises 13 residues. CDR1 is SEHNR, CDR2 FQNEAQ, per germline (reference sequence).

The chain joins TRBV6-5 to TRBJ2-6; D might be TRBD2 (7 bases). The CDR3 is made up of 16 amino acids. The V and J ends lost 3 bases and 4 bases respectively, with 13 bases between them. Germline-derived CDR1 and CDR2 are MNHEY and SVGAGI. The CDR3 sequence is CASSYMGGLGANVLTF. As DNA, the CDR3 is TGTGCCAGCAGTTATATGGGGGGGCTGGGGGCCAACGTCCTGACTTTC.

In regard to this clone: The junction shows a germline mismatch at one end, possibly a read error. The J gene is TRBJ2-3, the V gene TRBV4-1; 8 bases align to TRBD2. The germline gives CDR1 MGHRA, CDR2 YSYEKL. The CDR3 runs to 15 residues. CDR3 nucleotide sequence: TGCGCCAGCAGCAAAGACCGACTAGCGACAGATACGCAGTATTTT. Translated: CASSKDRLATDTQYF.

J is TRBJ1-2 and V is TRBV6-6, with 7 bases fitting TRBD1. Unmatched junction bases numbered 6, after V lost 2 bases and J lost 6 bases. CDR1 and CDR2 (germline): MNHNY, SVGAGI (reference sequence). The CDR3 extends over 14 amino acids. The DNA of the CDR3 is TGTGCCAGCAGTTACCAGGGGGGGTTGGATGGCTACACCTTC. This sequence encodes CASSYQGGLDGYTF.

The J gene is TRBJ1-5, the V gene TRBV19; TRBD1 agrees at 7 bases. The ends lost 2 bases at V and 2 bases at J; junction bases unmatched: 3. The CDR3 spans 15 residues. Germline loops: CDR1 LNHDA, CDR2 SQIVND (reference sequence). Here the CDR3 reads CASSITGVGNQPQHF. The CDR3 nucleotides are TGTGCCAGTAGTATAACAGGGGTCGGCAATCAGCCCCAGCATTTT. The full variable domain, its missing parts supplied by reference TRBV19 and TRBJ1-5, is DGGITQSPKYLFRKEGQNVTLSCEQNLNHDAMYWYRQDPGQGLRLIYYSQIVNDFQKGDIAEGYSVSREKKESFPLTVTSAQKNPTAFYLCASSITGVGNQPQHFGDGTRLSIL.

The rearrangement joins TRBV29-1 to TRBJ2-5; D perhaps matches TRBD2 (5 bases). Germline lookup yields CDR1 SQVTM and CDR2 ANQGSEA. The CDR3 covers 12 residues. The germline V and J ends were trimmed by 1 base and 5 bases, with 8 bases remaining between them. CDR3 protein: CSVEARGETQYF. The CDR3 DNA reads as TGCAGCGTTGAAGCCAGAGGGGAGACCCAGTACTTC.

The chain couples TRBV5-1 to TRBJ2-1, with 7 bases lining up with TRBD1. J was trimmed by 10 bases and V by 3 bases; bases with no gene match: 4. CDR1 is SGHRS and CDR2 is YFSETQ in the germline V gene. The CDR3 covers 12 residues. This CDR3 reads CASSWTGGEQFF. In nucleotides, the CDR3 is TGCGCCAGCAGCTGGACAGGCGGCGAGCAGTTCTTC.

This chain connects TRBV30 to TRBJ1-4; D gene ambiguous. Germline CDR1 is GTSNPN and CDR2 is SVGIG (reference sequence). Trimming removed 7 bases from V and 0 bases from J, with 24 bases in between. The CDR3 runs 18 residues. CDR3 nucleotides: TGTGCCTCTTCTCCCACCCGACTGGCCGCTTCAACTAATGAAAAACTGTTTTTT. Translating it yields CASSPTRLAASTNEKLFF.

The rearrangement links TRBV6-5 to TRBJ1-5, with no clear D. The V and J ends lost 6 bases and 1 base respectively, with 13 bases between them. This CDR3 region has 15 residues. The V gene's germline CDR1 is MNHEY and CDR2 SVGAGI. The CDR3 is CASRPQGASNQPQHF. In nucleotides, the CDR3 is TGTGCCAGCAGGCCCCAAGGAGCAAGCAATCAGCCCCAGCATTTT.

The rearrangement joins TRBV6-1 to TRBJ1-5; no definite D call. The CDR3 spans 13 residues. Trimming took 1 base from V and 7 from J, leaving 8 bases between them. Per the germline V gene, CDR1 is MNHNS and CDR2 is SASEGT. CDR3: CASSEEVGQPQHF. For the CDR3, the DNA is TGTGCCAGCAGTGAAGAGGTTGGGCAGCCCCAGCATTTT.

The rearrangement uses TRBV7-8 and TRBJ2-5; D is possibly TRBD2 (5 bases). Trimming took 3 bases from V and 5 from J, leaving 16 bases between them. The CDR3 contains 15 residues. The V gene's germline CDR1 is SGHVS and CDR2 FQNEAQ. CDR3: CASSFRWARGETQYF. As DNA, the CDR3 is TGTGCCAGCAGCTTTAGGTGGGCCCGAGGGGAGACCCAGTACTTC.

The rearrangement links TRBV27 to TRBJ1-1; possibly TRBD1 for D (5 bases). The CDR3 sequence is 13 residues long. Between the trimmed V and J ends, which lost 6 bases and 5 bases, there was a span of 13 bases. Germline lookup yields CDR1 MNHEY and CDR2 SMNVEV (reference sequence). This CDR3 reads CASRAVGETEAFF. The CDR3 coding sequence is TGTGCCAGCAGGGCAGTGGGGGAGACTGAAGCTTTCTTT.

The J gene is TRBJ1-6, the V gene TRBV27, with TRBD1 as a possible D gene (5 bases). Germline lookup yields CDR1 MNHEY and CDR2 SMNVEV (reference sequence). The CDR3 has 15 residues. V was pared by 7 bases and J by 5 bases, with 15 bases between. The CDR3 reads CASTRWDGDNSPLHF. CDR3 nucleotides: TGTGCCAGCACCCGGTGGGACGGAGATAATTCACCCCTCCACTTT.

V gene TRBV7-9 combines with J gene TRBJ2-5, with D possibly being TRBD2 (6 bases). Germline-derived CDR1 and CDR2 are SEHNR and FQNEAQ (reference sequence). V gave up 5 bases and J gave up 1 base, with 8 bases separating them. The length of the CDR3 is 13 residues. The CDR3 DNA reads as TGTGCCAGCAGCCGGGACTTCCAAGAGACCCAGTACTTC. The encoded protein is CASSRDFQETQYF. Complete variable domain (other parts from reference TRBV7-9 and TRBJ2-5): DTGVSQNPRHKITKRGQNVTFRCDPISEHNRLYWYRQTLGQGPEFLTYFQNEAQLEKSRLLSDRFSAERPKGSFSTLEIQRTEQGDSAMYLCASSRDFQETQYFGPGTRLLVL.

The chain employs TRBV4-3 and TRBJ2-7; no firm D call. This CDR3 region has 15 residues. Germline-derived CDR1 and CDR2 are LGHNA and YSLEER. V was cut by 3 bases and J by 0 bases, with 12 bases left in between. The CDR3 sequence is CASSQNYEVSYEQYF. In DNA, the CDR3 is TGCGCCAGCAGCCAGAATTATGAGGTCTCCTACGAGCAGTACTTC.